A single sample is the source of the 13 T cell receptor beta chains below, sequenced in a study of technical replicates of blood from four donors. Sequencing was performed with immunoSEQ multiplex PCR; in TCRdb, only in-frame clones are kept and a portion is missing. The sample shows over 55,000 clones, approximately 84% of them seen only once. The sample taken for sequencing was PBMCs. These TCRs come from a human donor in good health. Some clones in this sample may be carry-over from other donors' samples.

CDR3 DNA sequence: TGTGCCAGCAGTCCACCCCGACAGGAGACTCAGATCGGGCATTTT. Protein product: CASSPPRQETQIGHF. The chain links TRBV28 to TRBJ1-5, with D tentatively TRBD1 (6 bases). The CDR3 is 15 amino acids. Germline V CDR1 and CDR2: MDHEN, SYDVKM. Trimming left V 5 bases short and J 15 bases short, with 26 bases between.

The CDR3 sequence: CAWSVTGYSNQPQHF. The CDR3 coding sequence is TGTGCCTGGAGTGTAACAGGGTATAGCAATCAGCCCCAGCATTTT. The genes are TRBV30 and TRBJ1-5; weak D call: TRBD1 (6 bases). The CDR3 extends over 15 amino acids. V was clipped by 0 bases and J by 0 bases, with 9 bases between them. Germline V gene sequence: CDR1 GTSNPN, CDR2 SVGIG (reference sequence).

V is TRBV9 and J is TRBJ1-3; no clear D gene. Germline V gene data show CDR1 as SGDLS and CDR2 as YYNGEE. Between the trimmed V and J ends, which lost 4 bases and 5 bases, there was a span of 10 bases. There are 13 residues in the CDR3. In nucleotides, the CDR3 is TGTGCCAGCAGCACGGACTGGCGAAACACCATATATTTT. Its protein product is CASSTDWRNTIYF. Full variable domain (outside the CDR3, taken from reference TRBV9 and TRBJ1-3): DSGVTQTPKHLITATGQRVTLRCSPRSGDLSVYWYQQSLDQGLQFLIQYYNGEERAKGNILERFSAQQFPDLHSELNLSSLELGDSALYFCASSTDWRNTIYFGEGSWLTVV.

The chain has TRBV5-6 and TRBJ1-2, with a weak D call TRBD1 (5 bases). CDR3 length: 14 residues. CDR1 and CDR2 (germline): SGHDT, YYEEEE. V was shortened by 2 bases and J by 6 bases, with 14 bases between the two germline ends. CDR3: CASSLGQGGNGYTF. The CDR3 bases are TGTGCCAGCAGCTTAGGTCAGGGAGGCAATGGCTACACCTTC.

The CDR3 loop is CATSRPRGAEAFF. DNA of the CDR3: TGTGCCACCAGCAGACCCCGGGGGGCTGAAGCTTTCTTT. The V and J genes are TRBV15 and TRBJ1-1; D is possibly TRBD1 (5 bases). CDR1 and CDR2 from the germline V gene are LNHNV and YYDKDF (reference sequence). CDR3 size: 13 residues. Deletions cut 2 bases from V and 6 bases from J, with 10 bases between.

The chain couples TRBV7-9 to TRBJ1-4, with D uncertain. The germline V gene encodes CDR1 SEHNR and CDR2 FQNEAQ (reference sequence). The ends were cut back, 6 bases at V and 3 bases at J, with 11 bases in the middle. The CDR3 contains 14 residues. CDR3: CASSAIGANEKLFF. DNA of the CDR3: TGTGCCAGCAGTGCGATCGGGGCTAATGAAAAACTGTTTTTT.

This rearrangement joins TRBV7-2 to TRBJ2-7; weak D call: TRBD1 (5 bases). The CDR3 length is 12 residues. The V and J ends lost 2 bases and 3 bases respectively, with 5 bases between them. In germline, CDR1 is SGHTA, CDR2 FQGNSA. The CDR3, as DNA: TGTGCCAGCAGCTTAAGGGGCTACGAGCAGTACTTC. It specifies CASSLRGYEQYF.

The chain links TRBV7-8 to TRBJ1-1, with D possibly TRBD1 on 6 matching bases. Germline V CDR1 and CDR2: SGHVS, FQNEAQ. V was trimmed by 1 base and J by 3 bases, leaving 15 bases between them. CDR3 size: 16 residues. This chain's CDR3 is CASSLGGGLLDTEAFF. CDR3 DNA sequence: TGTGCCAGCAGCTTAGGCGGGGGCCTATTGGACACTGAAGCTTTCTTT.

V is TRBV30 and J is TRBJ2-7, with 7 bases matching TRBD1. V dropped 4 bases and J dropped 2; count of bases not matched to a gene: 8. Per germline, CDR1 GTSNPN and CDR2 SVGIG (reference sequence). The CDR3 totals 14 residues. The CDR3 loop is CAWNSWTGAYEQYF. For the CDR3, the DNA is TGTGCCTGGAATTCCTGGACAGGAGCCTACGAGCAGTACTTC.

This sequence joins TRBV21-1 and TRBJ2-7; the table's D call TRBD1 went unverified against the DNA. TRBV21-1 is recorded as a pseudogene. The length of the CDR3 is 15 residues. CDR3 sequence reads: CASSKVSDIHYEQYF. The CDR3 DNA follows: TGTGCCAGCAGCAAAGTATCGGACATCCACTACGAGCAGTACTTC.

This chain links TRBV13 with TRBJ1-4; D is ambiguous. This CDR3 has 14 amino acids. With 2 bases removed from V and 4 bases from J, the gap between germline ends came to 8 bases. Germline V gene sequence: CDR1 PRHDT, CDR2 FYEKMQ (reference sequence). CDR3 sequence: CASSLRNSNEKLFF. CDR3 DNA: TGTGCCAGCAGCTTAAGGAACAGTAATGAAAAACTGTTTTTT.

This chain joins TRBV18 and TRBJ1-1; 9 nucleotides match TRBD1. V lost 2 bases, J lost 5 bases, and 9 bases stayed unmatched. From germline, CDR1 is KGHSH and CDR2 LQKENI. This CDR3 is 16 amino acids long. The CDR3 loop is CASSPTLGQGGTEAFF. The CDR3 DNA reads as TGTGCCAGCTCACCAACTTTGGGACAGGGCGGAACTGAAGCTTTCTTT.

The chain links TRBV18 to TRBJ2-2, with 12 bases lining up with TRBD2. This CDR3 region has 15 residues. Germline trimming cut 1 base from V and 6 bases from J; bases unmatched to any gene: 0. Germline CDR1 reads KGHSH; CDR2 reads LQKENI. This CDR3 is CASSPRTSGAGELFF. The CDR3 DNA follows: TGTGCCAGCTCACCACGGACTAGCGGGGCCGGGGAGCTGTTTTTT. Filled out from reference TRBV18 and TRBJ2-2, the complete variable domain reads NAGVMQNPRHLVRRRGQEARLRCSPMKGHSHVYWYRQLPEEGLKFMVYLQKENIIDESGMPKERFSAEFPKEGPSILRIQQVVRGDSAAYFCASSPRTSGAGELFFGEGSRLTVL.